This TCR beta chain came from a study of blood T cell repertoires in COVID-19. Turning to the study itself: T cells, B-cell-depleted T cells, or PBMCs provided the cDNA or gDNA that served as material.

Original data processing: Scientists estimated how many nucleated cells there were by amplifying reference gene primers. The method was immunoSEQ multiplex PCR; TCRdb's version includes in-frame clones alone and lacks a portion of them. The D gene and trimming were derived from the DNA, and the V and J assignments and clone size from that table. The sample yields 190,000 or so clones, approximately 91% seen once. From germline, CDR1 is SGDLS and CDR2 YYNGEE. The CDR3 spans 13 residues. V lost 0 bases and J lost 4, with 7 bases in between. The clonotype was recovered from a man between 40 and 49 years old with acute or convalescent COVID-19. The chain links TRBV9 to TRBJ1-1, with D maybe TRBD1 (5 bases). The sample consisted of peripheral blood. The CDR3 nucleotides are TGTGCCAGCAGCGTAGGACAGCGCACTGAAGCTTTCTTT. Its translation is CASSVGQRTEAFF.